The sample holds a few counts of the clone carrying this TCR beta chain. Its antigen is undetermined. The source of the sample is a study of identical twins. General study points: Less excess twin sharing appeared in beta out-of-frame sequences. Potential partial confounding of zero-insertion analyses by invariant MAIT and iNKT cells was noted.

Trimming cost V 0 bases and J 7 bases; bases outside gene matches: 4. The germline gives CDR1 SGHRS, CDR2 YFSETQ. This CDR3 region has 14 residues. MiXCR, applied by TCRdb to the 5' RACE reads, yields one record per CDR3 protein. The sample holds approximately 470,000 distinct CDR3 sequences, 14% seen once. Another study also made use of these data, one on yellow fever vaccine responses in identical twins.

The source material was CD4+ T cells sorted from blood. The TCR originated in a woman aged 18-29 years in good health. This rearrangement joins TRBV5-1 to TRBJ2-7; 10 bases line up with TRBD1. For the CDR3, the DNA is TGCGCCAGCAGCTTGGTCGGGACAGGGGAAGAGCAGTACTTC. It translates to CASSLVGTGEEQYF.